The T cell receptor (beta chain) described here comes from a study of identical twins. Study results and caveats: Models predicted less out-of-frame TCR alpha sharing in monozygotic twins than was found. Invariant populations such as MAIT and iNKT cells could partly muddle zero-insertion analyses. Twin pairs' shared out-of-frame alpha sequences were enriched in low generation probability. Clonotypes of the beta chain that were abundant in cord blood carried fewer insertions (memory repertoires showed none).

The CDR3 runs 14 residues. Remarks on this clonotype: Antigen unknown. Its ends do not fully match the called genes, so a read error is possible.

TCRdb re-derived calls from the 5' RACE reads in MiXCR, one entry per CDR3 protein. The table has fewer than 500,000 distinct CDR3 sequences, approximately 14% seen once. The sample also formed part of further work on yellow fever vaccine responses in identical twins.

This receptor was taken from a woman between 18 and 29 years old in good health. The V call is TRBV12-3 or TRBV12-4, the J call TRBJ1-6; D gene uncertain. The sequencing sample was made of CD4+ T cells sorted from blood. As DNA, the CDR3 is TGTGCCAGCAGCCCACTCGGCTATAATCCACCCCTCCACTTT. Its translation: CASSPLGYNPPLHF.